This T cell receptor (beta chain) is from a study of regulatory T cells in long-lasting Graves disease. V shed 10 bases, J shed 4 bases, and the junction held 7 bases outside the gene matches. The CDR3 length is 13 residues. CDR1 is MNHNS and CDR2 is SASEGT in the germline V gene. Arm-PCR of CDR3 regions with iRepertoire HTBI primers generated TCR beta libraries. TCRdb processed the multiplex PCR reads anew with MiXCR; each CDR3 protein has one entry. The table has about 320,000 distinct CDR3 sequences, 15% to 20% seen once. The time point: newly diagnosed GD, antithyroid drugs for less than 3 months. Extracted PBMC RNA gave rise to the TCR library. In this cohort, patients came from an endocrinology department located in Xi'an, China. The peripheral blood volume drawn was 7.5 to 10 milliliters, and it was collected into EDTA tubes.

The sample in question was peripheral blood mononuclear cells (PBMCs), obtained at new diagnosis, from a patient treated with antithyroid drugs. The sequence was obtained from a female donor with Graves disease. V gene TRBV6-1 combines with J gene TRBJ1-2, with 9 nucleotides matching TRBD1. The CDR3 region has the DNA TGTGCCACACGGACAGGGGACGGCTATGGCTACACCTTC. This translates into CATRTGDGYGYTF.